One and the same sample provided the 17 T cell receptor beta chains below, sequenced in a study of T cell clonotyping in hematopoietic cell transplantation. The table came from immunoSEQ multiplex PCR; TCRdb's copy has only in-frame clones and leaves some out. This sample yields around 15,000 clones, of which about 84% are seen a single time; 4% to 5% belongs to the top ten. The sample in question was PBMCs, obtained 100 days after allogeneic stem cell transplant. The source of these receptors is a male patient between 55 and 70 years old who had an allogeneic stem cell transplant from a related donor, so the T cells may come from the graft donor. Some clones in this sample may be carry-over from other donors' samples.

The count of this clone is one. The genes are TRBV7-3 and TRBJ1-2; D call uncertain. V lost 2 bases to trimming and J lost 2 bases, with 12 bases between them. The length of the CDR3 is 15 residues. Germline V gene sequence: CDR1 SGHTA, CDR2 FQGTGA. CDR3 in DNA: TGTGCCAGCAGCTTAGACGGCAGCCTGAACTATGGCTACACCTTC. Translating gives CASSLDGSLNYGYTF.

The J gene is TRBJ2-3, the V gene TRBV28; 10 bases are a match to TRBD2. This CDR3 spans 20 amino acids. J lost 2 bases, V lost 4 bases, and 18 bases had no gene match. From germline, CDR1 is MDHEN and CDR2 SYDVKM. This CDR3 reads CASSSIASGGPLDHTDTQYF. CDR3 DNA: TGTGCCAGCAGTTCCATCGCTAGCGGGGGCCCCTTAGACCACACAGATACGCAGTATTTT.

The chain has TRBV7-9 and TRBJ1-3, with D uncertain. The CDR3 has 17 residues. With 5 bases removed from V and 0 bases from J, the gap between germline ends came to 17 bases. CDR1 is SEHNR, CDR2 FQNEAQ, per germline (reference sequence). CDR3 residues: CASSPHKRAPSGNTIYF. The CDR3 DNA reads TGTGCCAGCAGCCCCCACAAACGGGCACCCTCTGGAAACACCATATATTTT.

The genes are TRBV6-6 and TRBJ1-2, with D uncertain. The CDR3 runs to 15 residues. Trimming pared 3 bases from V and 4 bases from J, leaving 15 bases between. The germline V gene encodes CDR1 MNHNY and CDR2 SVGAGI (reference sequence). DNA of the CDR3: TGTGCCAGCAGTTATTCTCGAGGGTCTTTCTATGGCTACACCTTC. Translation: CASSYSRGSFYGYTF.

J is TRBJ1-4 and V is TRBV2; unclear D gene. V was shortened by 7 bases and J by 8 bases, with 8 bases between the two germline ends. This CDR3 contains 11 residues. CDR1 and CDR2 (germline): SNHLY, FYNNEI. CDR3 protein: CASTHEEKLFF. CDR3 in DNA: TGTGCCAGCACCCATGAGGAAAAACTGTTTTTT.

The chain joins TRBV9 to TRBJ1-1; D unresolved. This CDR3 is built from 13 residues. CDR1 is SGDLS, CDR2 YYNGEE, per germline. V was trimmed by 0 bases and J by 7 bases, leaving 10 bases between them. This CDR3 is CASSVGALSEAFF. In nucleotides, the CDR3 is TGTGCCAGCAGCGTAGGGGCACTGAGTGAAGCTTTCTTT.

This chain links TRBV19 with TRBJ1-4; no reliable D call. The CDR3 is made up of 17 amino acids. CDR1 LNHDA and CDR2 SQIVND come from the germline V gene (reference sequence). V shed 7 bases and J shed 5 bases, with 23 bases lying between them. Written as DNA, the CDR3 is TGTGCCAGTATCCTCCGAGTTTACCAGGAGTTAAATGAAAAACTGTTTTTT. Residues: CASILRVYQELNEKLFF.

The chain couples TRBV2 to TRBJ1-1; possibly TRBD1 for D (6 bases). Germline V CDR1 and CDR2: SNHLY, FYNNEI. This CDR3 is 14 amino acids long. Trimming removed 2 bases from V and 7 bases from J, with 14 bases in between. The CDR3 reads CASSELGGLGEAFF. The CDR3 region has the DNA TGTGCCAGCAGTGAATTAGGGGGGCTCGGTGAAGCTTTCTTT.

This chain uses TRBV7-2 with TRBJ2-2, with TRBD2 as a possible D gene (5 bases). The ends were cut back, 1 base at V and 7 bases at J, with 13 bases in the middle. This CDR3 comprises 15 residues. The germline gives CDR1 SGHTA, CDR2 FQGNSA. CDR3 sequence reads: CASSLVTGIGGELFF. The CDR3 DNA reads TGTGCCAGCAGCTTAGTAACGGGGATCGGCGGGGAGCTGTTTTTT.

V usage is TRBV29-1 and J usage is TRBJ2-6; D gene uncertain. Germline V gene sequence: CDR1 SQVTM, CDR2 ANQGSEA. The CDR3 totals 13 residues. Trimming cost V 3 bases and J 0 bases, with 3 bases left between them. For the CDR3, the DNA is TGCAGCGTTGATTTCTCTGGGGCCAACGTCCTGACTTTC. Translated: CSVDFSGANVLTF.

The chain is built from TRBV28 and TRBJ1-2, with 7 bases that match TRBD1. Germline values: CDR1 MDHEN, CDR2 SYDVKM. The CDR3 runs 13 residues. J gave up 8 bases and V 6 bases, and 9 bases lay outside the gene matches. In DNA, the CDR3 is TGTGCCAGCAGACCTCAGGGGGGGAAGGGCTACACCTTC. It encodes CASRPQGGKGYTF.

As for this clone: The sample has other DNA sequences that encode this CDR3 too. CDR3 amino acids: CASSLVADTQYF. In DNA, the CDR3 is TGTGCCAGCAGCTTAGTTGCAGATACGCAGTATTTT. This sequence joins TRBV7-2 and TRBJ2-3; D is unresolved. Germline lookup yields CDR1 SGHTA and CDR2 FQGNSA. Trimming shortened V by 1 base and J by 4 bases, and 3 bases separated the two germline ends. This CDR3 spans 12 amino acids. The full variable domain, with the rest looked up from reference TRBV7-2 and TRBJ2-3, is GAGVSQSPSNKVTEKGKDVELRCDPISGHTALYWYRQSLGQGLEFLIYFQGNSAPDKSGLPSDRFSAERTGGSVSTLTIQRTQQEDSAVYLCASSLVADTQYFGPGTRLTVL.

The chain joins TRBV7-6 to TRBJ1-1; unclear D gene. This CDR3 is built from 13 residues. V was shortened by 5 bases and J by 4 bases, with 11 bases between the two germline ends. Germline CDR1 is SGHVS and CDR2 is FNYEAQ. In DNA, the CDR3 is TGTGCCAGCAGCCAAGGATGGGGCACTGAAGCTTTCTTT. Its translation is CASSQGWGTEAFF.

This chain uses TRBV2 with TRBJ1-5; the D gene is possibly TRBD1 (6 bases). V lost 6 bases to trimming and J lost 6 bases, with 12 bases between them. Germline-derived CDR1 and CDR2 are SNHLY and FYNNEI. CDR3 length: 13 amino acids. The CDR3 region has the DNA TGTGCCAGCAGGGGGGCGCTTGGTCAGCCCCAGCATTTT. Amino acids: CASRGALGQPQHF. The complete variable domain, with remaining parts taken from reference TRBV2 and TRBJ1-5, reads EPEVTQTPSHQVTQMGQEVILRCVPISNHLYFYWYRQILGQKVEFLVSFYNNEISEKSEIFDDQFSVERPDGSNFTLKIRSTKLEDSAMYFCASRGALGQPQHFGDGTRLSIL.

This clone showed up just a few times. The J gene is TRBJ2-4, the V gene TRBV11-3; TRBD2 matches at 13 bases. The CDR3 runs to 17 residues. V dropped 5 bases and J dropped 8; count of bases not matched to a gene: 12. Germline loops: CDR1 SGHNT, CDR2 YENEEA. In nucleotides, the CDR3 is TGTGCCAGCAGCCCAGCTACTAGCGGGGGGGCCGGGGACATTCAGTACTTC. This sequence encodes CASSPATSGGAGDIQYF. The complete variable domain, with remaining parts taken from reference TRBV11-3 and TRBJ2-4, reads EAGVVQSPRYKIIEKKQPVAFWCNPISGHNTLYWYLQNLGQGPELLIRYENEEAVDDSQLPKDRFSAERLKGVDSTLKIQPAELGDSAVYLCASSPATSGGAGDIQYFGAGTRLSVL.

The chain is built from TRBV30 and TRBJ2-1; 8 nucleotides align to TRBD1. The CDR3 is made up of 16 amino acids. V was pared by 1 base and J by 7 bases, with 12 bases of the junction left unmatched. CDR1 and CDR2 from the germline V gene are GTSNPN and SVGIG (reference sequence). The CDR3 nucleotides are TGTGCCTGGAGTGGCCTCTCAGGGGGCGTATCGAATGAGCAGTTCTTC. This translates into CAWSGLSGGVSNEQFF.

The gene calls are TRBV7-2 and TRBJ2-7; possible D gene TRBD1, 6 bases. Germline V gene lookup returns CDR1 SGHTA and CDR2 FQGNSA. The CDR3 sequence is 14 residues long. The V end lost 5 bases, the J end lost 4 bases, and 15 bases lay between the germline ends. CDR3 region: CASSPAGQGYEQYF. As DNA, the CDR3 is TGTGCCAGCAGCCCGGCCGGCCAGGGGTACGAGCAGTACTTC.